This TCR beta chain stems from a study of T-cell memory formation after mild COVID-19. Notes on the study in general: Pre-infection memory held some responding clones, suggesting pre-existing cross-reactive T cells responded.

Constant-segment-primed 5'RACE gave TCR alpha and TCR beta cDNA libraries with sample barcodes and UMIs. MiXCR was run by TCRdb on the 5' RACE reads, yielding one entry per CDR3 protein. The data hold tens of thousands of distinct CDR3 sequences, with roughly 16% observed a single time. Germline assignment: CDR1 SGHTA and CDR2 FQGNSA. With V trimmed by 4 bases and J by 0 bases, 2 bases remained unmatched. The CDR3 spans 16 residues. With regard to this clonotype: What it binds is not known.

The TCR originated in a man between 18 and 35 years old who had mild COVID-19 (a few samples of this study predate the infection). Cell type and time point are not known. The source material was PBMCs or a T cell subset sorted from them (not recorded which). The genes are TRBV7-2 and TRBJ2-5; TRBD2 matches at 13 bases. The CDR3 DNA reads as TGTGCCAGCAGCTCTGGGACTAGCGGGGACCAAGAGACCCAGTACTTC. Amino acids: CASSSGTSGDQETQYF.